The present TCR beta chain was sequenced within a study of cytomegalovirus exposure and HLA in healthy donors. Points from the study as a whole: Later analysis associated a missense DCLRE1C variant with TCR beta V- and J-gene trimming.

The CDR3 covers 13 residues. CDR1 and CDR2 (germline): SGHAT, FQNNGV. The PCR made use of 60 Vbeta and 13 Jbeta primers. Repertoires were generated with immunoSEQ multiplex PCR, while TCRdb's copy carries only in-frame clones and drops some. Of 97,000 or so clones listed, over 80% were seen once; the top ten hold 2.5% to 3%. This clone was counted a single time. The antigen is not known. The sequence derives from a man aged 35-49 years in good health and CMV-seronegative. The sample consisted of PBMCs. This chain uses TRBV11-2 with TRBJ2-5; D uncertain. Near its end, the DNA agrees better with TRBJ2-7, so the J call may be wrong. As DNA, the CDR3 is TGTGCCAGCAGCTTAGTAAATTTCTACGAGCAGTACTTC. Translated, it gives CASSLVNFYEQYF.